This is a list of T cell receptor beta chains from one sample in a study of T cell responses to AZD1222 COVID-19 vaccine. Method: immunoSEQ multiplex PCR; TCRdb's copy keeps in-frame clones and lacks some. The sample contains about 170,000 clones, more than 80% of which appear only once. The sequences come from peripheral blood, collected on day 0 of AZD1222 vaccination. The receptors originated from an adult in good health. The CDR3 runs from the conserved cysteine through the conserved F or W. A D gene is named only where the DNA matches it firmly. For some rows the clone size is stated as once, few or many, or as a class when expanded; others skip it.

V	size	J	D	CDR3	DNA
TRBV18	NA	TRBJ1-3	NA	CASSPRGRAGNTIYF	TGTGCCAGCTCACCAAGGGGTCGGGCTGGAAACACCATATATTTT
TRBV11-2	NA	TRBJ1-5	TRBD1	CASSPQGVWNQPQHF	TGTGCCAGCAGCCCACAGGGGGTATGGAATCAGCCCCAGCATTTT
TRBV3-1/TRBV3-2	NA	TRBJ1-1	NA	CASSPGAGTEAFF	TGTGCCAGCAGCCCGGGAGCAGGCACTGAAGCTTTCTTT
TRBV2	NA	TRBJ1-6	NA	CASRERTAINSPLHF	TGTGCCAGCAGGGAGCGGACAGCTATTAATTCACCCCTCCACTTT
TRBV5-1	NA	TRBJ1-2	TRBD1	CASSLARGQANYGYTF	TGCGCCAGCAGCTTGGCCCGAGGACAGGCTAACTATGGCTACACCTTC
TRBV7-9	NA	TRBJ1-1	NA	CASSLRDGEAFF	TGTGCCAGCAGCCTACGGGACGGCGAAGCTTTCTTT
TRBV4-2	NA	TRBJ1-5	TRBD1	CASSQADRLDQPQHF	TGTGCCAGCAGCCAAGCGGACAGGTTGGATCAGCCCCAGCATTTT
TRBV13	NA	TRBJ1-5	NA	CASTRWTDSNQPQHF	TGTGCCAGCACACGGTGGACGGATAGCAATCAGCCCCAGCATTTT
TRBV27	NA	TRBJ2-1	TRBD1	CASKPGGEFVNEQFF	TGTGCCAGCAAACCAGGGGGAGAATTCGTCAATGAGCAGTTCTTC
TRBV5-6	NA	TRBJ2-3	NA	CASSYEGGGAADTQYF	TGTGCCAGCAGCTATGAGGGAGGGGGCGCGGCAGATACGCAGTATTTT
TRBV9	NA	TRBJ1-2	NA	CASSVGVPRMNYGYTF	TGTGCCAGCAGCGTTGGCGTCCCGCGGATGAACTATGGCTACACCTTC
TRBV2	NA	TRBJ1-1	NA	CASSPHPGAEAFF	TGTGCCAGCAGCCCTCACCCGGGTGCTGAAGCTTTCTTT
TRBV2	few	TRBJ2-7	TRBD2	CASKRGLAGGFSYEQYF	TGTGCCAGCAAGAGGGGACTAGCGGGGGGATTCTCCTACGAGCAGTACTTC
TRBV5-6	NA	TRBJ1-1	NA	CASSHFGMNTEAFF	TGTGCCAGCAGCCATTTCGGCATGAACACTGAAGCTTTCTTT
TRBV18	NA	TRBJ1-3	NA	CASSPDGNTIYF	TGTGCCAGCTCACCGGACGGAAACACCATATATTTT
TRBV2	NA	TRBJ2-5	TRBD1	CASSTETGAETRYF	TGTGCCAGCAGTACGGAGACAGGGGCAGAGACCCGGTACTTC
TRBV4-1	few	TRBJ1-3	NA	CASSQEGGSGNTIYF	TGCGCCAGCAGCCAAGAGGGGGGGTCTGGAAACACCATATATTTT
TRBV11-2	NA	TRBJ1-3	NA	CASQVPYSGNTIYF	TGTGCCAGCCAGGTCCCATACTCTGGAAACACCATATATTTT
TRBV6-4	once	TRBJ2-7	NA	CASSDGRADYEQYF	TGTGCCAGCAGTGACGGCAGGGCCGACTACGAGCAGTACTTC
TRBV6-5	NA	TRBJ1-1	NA	CASSDSGTVGAFF	TGTGCCAGCAGTGACTCCGGGACGGTAGGAGCTTTCTTT
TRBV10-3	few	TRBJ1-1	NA	CATSGESTEAFF	TGTGCTACCTCGGGGGAGAGCACTGAAGCTTTCTTT
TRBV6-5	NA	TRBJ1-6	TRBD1	CASWPGQAGSSPLHF	TGTGCCAGCTGGCCGGGACAGGCGGGTTCTTCACCCCTCCACTTT
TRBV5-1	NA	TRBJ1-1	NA	CASSLAGENTEAFF	TGCGCCAGCAGCTTGGCTGGGGAGAACACTGAAGCTTTCTTT
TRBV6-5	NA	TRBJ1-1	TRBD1	CASSDRDRGNTEAFF	TGTGCCAGCAGCGACCGGGACAGGGGTAACACTGAAGCTTTCTTT
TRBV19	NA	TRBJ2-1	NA	CASSIGPRSGWGSEQFF	TGTGCCAGTAGTATAGGCCCGCGGTCCGGTTGGGGATCTGAGCAGTTCTTC
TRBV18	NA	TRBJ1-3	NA	CASSPPFRVSGNTIYF	TGTGCCAGCTCACCACCATTCAGGGTCTCTGGAAACACCATATATTTT
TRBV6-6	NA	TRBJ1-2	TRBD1	CASSPGTGYFSAYGYTF	TGTGCCAGCAGTCCCGGGACAGGGTACTTCTCGGCCTATGGCTACACCTTC
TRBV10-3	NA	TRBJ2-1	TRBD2	CAISGTSPYNEQFF	TGTGCCATCAGCGGGACTAGCCCTTACAATGAGCAGTTCTTC
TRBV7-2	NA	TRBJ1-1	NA	CASSSRYSHTEAFF	TGTGCCAGCAGCTCCAGGTATAGCCACACTGAAGCTTTCTTT
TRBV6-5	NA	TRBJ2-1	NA	CASRLGQFNEQFF	TGTGCCAGCAGGCTTGGACAGTTCAATGAGCAGTTCTTC
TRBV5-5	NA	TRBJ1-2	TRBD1	CASSNRQGGFRIGYTF	TGTGCCAGTAGTAACCGACAGGGCGGGTTCCGGATAGGCTACACCTTC
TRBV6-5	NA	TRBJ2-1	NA	CATWTGTSYNEQFF	TGTGCCACCTGGACAGGGACTAGCTACAATGAGCAGTTCTTC
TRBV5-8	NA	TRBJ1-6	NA	CASSPWAVADYSPLHF	TGTGCCAGCAGCCCTTGGGCAGTCGCGGACTATTCACCCCTCCACTTT
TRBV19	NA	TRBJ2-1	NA	CASSIDLTGRGYNEQFF	TGTGCCAGTAGTATAGATCTCACCGGGAGAGGGTACAATGAGCAGTTCTTC
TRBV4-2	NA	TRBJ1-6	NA	CASSQDPLAGVGSPLHF	TGTGCCAGCAGCCAAGACCCCTTAGCAGGGGTCGGATCACCCCTCCACTTT
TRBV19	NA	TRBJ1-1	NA	CASSILDTEAFF	TGTGCCAGTAGTATACTGGACACTGAAGCTTTCTTT
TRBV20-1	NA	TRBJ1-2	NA	CSARDRGGYTF	TGCAGTGCTAGAGACAGGGGCGGCTACACCTTC
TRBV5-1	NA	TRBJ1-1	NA	CASSLVKGPTEAFF	TGCGCCAGCAGCTTGGTAAAGGGGCCCACTGAAGCTTTCTTT
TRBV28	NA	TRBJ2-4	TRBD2	CASSLWAGLAGAADSTKNIQYF	TGTGCCAGCAGTTTATGGGCTGGGCTAGCGGGGGCCGCGGATTCGACCAAAAACATTCAGTACTTC
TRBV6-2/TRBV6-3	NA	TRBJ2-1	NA	CASSYSPGGLYNEQFF	TGTGCCAGCAGTTACTCTCCCGGGGGCCTGTACAATGAGCAGTTCTTC
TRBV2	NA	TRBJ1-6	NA	CASTDDNSPLHF	TGTGCCAGCACTGATGACAACTCACCCCTCCACTTT
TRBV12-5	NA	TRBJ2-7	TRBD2	CASGSGRTYEQYF	TGTGCTAGTGGGAGCGGGAGGACCTACGAGCAGTACTTC
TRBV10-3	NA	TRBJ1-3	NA	CAISEKVTRQLGNTIYF	TGTGCCATCAGTGAGAAGGTTACCCGACAGCTGGGAAACACCATATATTTT
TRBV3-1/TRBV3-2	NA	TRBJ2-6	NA	CASSQVISGFSGANVLTF	TGTGCCAGCAGCCAAGTCATCAGTGGTTTCTCTGGGGCCAACGTCCTGACTTTC
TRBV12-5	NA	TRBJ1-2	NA	CASGLGWGGYTF	TGTGCTAGTGGTTTGGGGTGGGGTGGCTACACCTTC
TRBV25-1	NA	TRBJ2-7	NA	CASSEYNGPYEQYF	TGTGCCAGCAGTGAATATAACGGACCCTACGAGCAGTACTTC
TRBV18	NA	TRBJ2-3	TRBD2	CASSPLAASTDTQYF	TGTGCCAGCTCACCCCTAGCGGCCAGCACAGATACGCAGTATTTT
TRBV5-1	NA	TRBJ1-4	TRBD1	CASSPGTGVNEKLFF	TGCGCCAGCAGCCCCGGGACAGGCGTTAATGAAAAACTGTTTTTT
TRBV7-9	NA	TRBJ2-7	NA	CASSSTNSYEQYF	TGTGCCAGCAGCTCGACAAATTCGTACGAGCAGTACTTC
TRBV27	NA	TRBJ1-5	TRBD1	CASSPQPTGGYQPQHF	TGTGCCAGCAGTCCTCAACCGACAGGGGGCTATCAGCCCCAGCATTTT
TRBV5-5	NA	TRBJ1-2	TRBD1	CASSDRDSYGYTF	TGTGCCAGCAGCGACCGGGACAGCTATGGCTACACCTTC